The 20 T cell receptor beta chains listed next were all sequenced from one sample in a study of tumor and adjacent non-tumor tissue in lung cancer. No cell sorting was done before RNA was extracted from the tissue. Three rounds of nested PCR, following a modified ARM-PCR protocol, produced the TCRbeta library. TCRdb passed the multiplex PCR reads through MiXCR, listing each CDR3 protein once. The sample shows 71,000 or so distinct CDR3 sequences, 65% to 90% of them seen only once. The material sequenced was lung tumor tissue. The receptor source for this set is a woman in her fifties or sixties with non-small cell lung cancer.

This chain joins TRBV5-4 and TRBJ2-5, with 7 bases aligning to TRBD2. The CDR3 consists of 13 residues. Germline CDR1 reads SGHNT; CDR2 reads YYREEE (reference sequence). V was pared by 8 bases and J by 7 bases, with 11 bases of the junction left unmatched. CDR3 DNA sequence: TGTGCCAGTAGTCAGTGGGAGGGAGGGACCCAGTACTTC. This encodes CASSQWEGGTQYF.

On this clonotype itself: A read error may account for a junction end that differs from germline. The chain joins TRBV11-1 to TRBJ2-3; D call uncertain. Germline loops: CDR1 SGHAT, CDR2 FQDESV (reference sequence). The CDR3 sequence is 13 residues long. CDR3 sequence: CASRGIGMDRQYF. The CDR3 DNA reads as TGTGCCAGCAGAGGGATTGGGATGGATAGGCAGTATTTT.

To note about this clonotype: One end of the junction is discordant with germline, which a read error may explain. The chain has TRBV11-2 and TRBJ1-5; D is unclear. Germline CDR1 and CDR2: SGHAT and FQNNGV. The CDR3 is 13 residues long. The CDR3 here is CASSLGTYQPQHF. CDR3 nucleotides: TGTGCCAGCAGCTTGGGTACTTATCAGCCACAGCATTTT. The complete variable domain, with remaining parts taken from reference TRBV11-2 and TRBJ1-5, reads EAGVAQSPRYKIIEKRQSVAFWCNPISGHATLYWYQQILGQGPKLLIQFQNNGVVDDSQLPKDRFSAERLKGVDSTLKIQPAKLEDSAVYLCASSLGTYQPQHFGDGTRLSIL.

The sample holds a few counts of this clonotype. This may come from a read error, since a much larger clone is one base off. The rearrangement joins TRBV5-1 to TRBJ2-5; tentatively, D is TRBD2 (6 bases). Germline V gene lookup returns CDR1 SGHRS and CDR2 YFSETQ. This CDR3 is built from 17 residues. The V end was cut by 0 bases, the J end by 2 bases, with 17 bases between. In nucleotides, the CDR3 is TGCGCCAGCAGCTTGGATTTGGAGGGATTAATGCAAGAGACCCAGTACTTC. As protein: CASSLDLEGLMQETQYF.

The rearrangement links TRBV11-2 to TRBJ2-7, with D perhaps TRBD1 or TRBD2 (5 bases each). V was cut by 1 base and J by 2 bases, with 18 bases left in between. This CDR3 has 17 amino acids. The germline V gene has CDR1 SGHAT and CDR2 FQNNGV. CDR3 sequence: CASSLAARLTGPYEQYF. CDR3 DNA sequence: TGTGCCAGCAGCTTAGCCGCGAGACTTACGGGGCCCTACGAGCAGTACTTC.

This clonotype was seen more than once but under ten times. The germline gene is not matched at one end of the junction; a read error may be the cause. CDR3 in amino acids: CASSQGTINQPQHF. The CDR3 nucleotides read TGTGCCAGCAGCCAAGGGACAATAAATCAGCCTCAGCATTTT. The chain carries TRBV4-2 and TRBJ1-5, with a possible D match to TRBD1 (5 bases). This CDR3 is built from 14 residues. The germline CDR1 and CDR2 sequences are LGHNA and YNFKEQ.

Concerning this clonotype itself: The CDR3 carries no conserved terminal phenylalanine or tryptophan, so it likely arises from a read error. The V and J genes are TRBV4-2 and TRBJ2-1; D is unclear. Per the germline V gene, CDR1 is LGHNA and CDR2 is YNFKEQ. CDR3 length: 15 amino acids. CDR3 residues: CASNQDVGNNNEQFL. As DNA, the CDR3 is TGTGCCAGCAACCAAGACGTGGGAAATAACAATGAGCAGTTCCTC.

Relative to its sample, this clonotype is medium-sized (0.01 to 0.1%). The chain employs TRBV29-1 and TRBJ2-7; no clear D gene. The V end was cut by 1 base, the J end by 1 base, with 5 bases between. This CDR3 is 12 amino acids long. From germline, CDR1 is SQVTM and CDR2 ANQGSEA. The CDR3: CSVEVGSYEQYF. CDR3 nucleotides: TGCAGCGTTGAAGTGGGATCCTACGAGCAGTACTTC.

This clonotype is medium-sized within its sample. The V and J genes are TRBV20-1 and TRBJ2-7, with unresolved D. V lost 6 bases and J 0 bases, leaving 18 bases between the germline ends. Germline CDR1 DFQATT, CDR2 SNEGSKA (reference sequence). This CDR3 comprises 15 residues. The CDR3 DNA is TGCAGTGCCAATTTAAACCCGATAAACTCCTACGAGCAGTACTTC. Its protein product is CSANLNPINSYEQYF.

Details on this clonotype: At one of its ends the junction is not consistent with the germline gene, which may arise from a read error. The CDR3 DNA reads as TGTGTCAGCAGACAATATAGGGAGACGGGACAGGGAAAAAGAAACACCATATATTTT. Amino acids: CVSRQYRETGQGKRNTIYF. V and J are TRBV12-3 or TRBV12-4 and TRBJ1-3; 9 bases align to TRBD1. The CDR3 loop spans 19 amino acids.

The CDR3 sequence is CASSHLGTYEQYF. The CDR3 DNA sequence: TGTGCCAGCAGTCACTTGGGTACCTACGAGCAGTACTTC. This sequence joins TRBV6-2 or TRBV6-3 and TRBJ2-7; unclear D gene. Trimming cost V 5 bases and J 2 bases, with 10 bases left between them. Germline assignment: CDR1 MNHEY and CDR2 SVGEGT. The CDR3 has 13 residues.

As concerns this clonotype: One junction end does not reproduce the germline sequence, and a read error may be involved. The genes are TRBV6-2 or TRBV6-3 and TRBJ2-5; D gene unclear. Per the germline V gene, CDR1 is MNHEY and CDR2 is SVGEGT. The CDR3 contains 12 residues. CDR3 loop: CASSVARATQYF. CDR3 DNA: TGTGCCAGCAGTGTAGCCCGGGCGACCCAATACTTC.

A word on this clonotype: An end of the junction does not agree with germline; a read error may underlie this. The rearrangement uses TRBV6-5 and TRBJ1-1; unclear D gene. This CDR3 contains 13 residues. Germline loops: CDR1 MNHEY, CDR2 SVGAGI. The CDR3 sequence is CASSFLQITVAFF. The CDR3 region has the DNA TGTGCCAGCAGTTTCCTACAGATCACTGTAGCTTTCTTT.

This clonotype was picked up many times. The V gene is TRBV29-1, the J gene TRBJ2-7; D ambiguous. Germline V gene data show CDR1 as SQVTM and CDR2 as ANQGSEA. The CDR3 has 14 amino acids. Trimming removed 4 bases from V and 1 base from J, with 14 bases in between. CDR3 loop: CSVVGLLGSYEQYF. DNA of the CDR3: TGCAGCGTTGTGGGTCTCCTAGGGTCCTACGAGCAGTACTTC.

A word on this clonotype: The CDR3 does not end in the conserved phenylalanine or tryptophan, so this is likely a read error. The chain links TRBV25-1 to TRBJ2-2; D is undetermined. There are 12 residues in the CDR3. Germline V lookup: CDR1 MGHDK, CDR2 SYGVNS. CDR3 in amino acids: CASSPGPGELFL. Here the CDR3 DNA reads TGCGCCAGCAGTCCCGGACCCGGGGAGCTGTTTTTA.

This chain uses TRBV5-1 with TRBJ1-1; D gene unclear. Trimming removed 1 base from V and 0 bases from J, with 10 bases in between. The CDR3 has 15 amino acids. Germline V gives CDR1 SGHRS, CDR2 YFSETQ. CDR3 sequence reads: CASSLQGGLNTEAFF. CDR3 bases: TGCGCCAGCAGCTTGCAAGGAGGGCTGAACACTGAAGCTTTCTTT.

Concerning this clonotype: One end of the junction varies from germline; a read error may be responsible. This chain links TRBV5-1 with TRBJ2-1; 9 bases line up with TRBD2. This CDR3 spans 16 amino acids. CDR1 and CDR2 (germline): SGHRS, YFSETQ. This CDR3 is CASSSTIAGVGNKQFF. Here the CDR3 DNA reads TGCGCCAGCAGCTCGACAATAGCGGGAGTTGGCAATAAGCAGTTCTTC.

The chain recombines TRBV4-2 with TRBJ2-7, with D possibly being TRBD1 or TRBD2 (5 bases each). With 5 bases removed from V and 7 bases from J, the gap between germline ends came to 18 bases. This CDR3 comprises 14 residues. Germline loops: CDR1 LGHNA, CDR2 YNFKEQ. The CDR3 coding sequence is TGTGCCAGCAGCGGGGATACGGGGACCCATGAGCAGTACTTC. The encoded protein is CASSGDTGTHEQYF.

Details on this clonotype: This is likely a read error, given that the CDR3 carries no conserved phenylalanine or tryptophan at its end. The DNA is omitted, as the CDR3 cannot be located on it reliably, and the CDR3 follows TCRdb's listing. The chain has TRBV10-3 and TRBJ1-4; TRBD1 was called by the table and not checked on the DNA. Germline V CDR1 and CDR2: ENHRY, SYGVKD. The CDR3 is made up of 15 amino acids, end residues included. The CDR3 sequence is CAISEPGPSNEKLIL.

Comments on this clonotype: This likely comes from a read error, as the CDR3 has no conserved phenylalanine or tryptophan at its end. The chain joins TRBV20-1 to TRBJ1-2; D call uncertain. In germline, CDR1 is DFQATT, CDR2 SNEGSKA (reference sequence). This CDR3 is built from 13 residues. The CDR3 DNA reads TGCAGTGCTAGGTTGGGGATTGAACATGGTTACACCTTA. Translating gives CSARLGIEHGYTL.